This TCR beta chain appears in the sequencing data of a study of response to subunit inactivated influenza vaccine. General observations from the study: Few additional T cells are recruited per seasonal influenza vaccination, authors suggested.

Via MiXCR, TCRdb re-called the RT-PCR reads, giving one row per CDR3 protein. This repertoire shows 500,000 to 600,000 distinct CDR3 sequences, roughly 15% found once; its top ten account for 8.5% to 14%. About this clonotype itself: What it recognizes is unknown.

The CDR3 totals 13 residues. The germline CDR1 and CDR2 sequences are SQVTM and ANQGSEA. V lost 4 bases and J lost 0, with 9 bases in between. The clonotype comes from a man aged 45-65 years who received an inactivated influenza vaccine. The genes are TRBV29-1 and TRBJ1-1, with D unresolved. The sample consisted of PBMCs from blood, taken about 12 days after vaccination. The DNA of the CDR3 is TGCAGCGTTGCCGTTTCCGTGAACACTGAAGCTTTCTTT. Protein: CSVAVSVNTEAFF.